One sample yielded the 18 T cell receptor beta chains listed below, sequenced in a study of T cell repertoires in cytomegalovirus infection (dated 2019 in TCRdb). TCRdb records Illumina HiSeq 1500 as the sequencer. In-frame beta chains were kept once TCRdb had trimmed the public reads at Q25 with fastp and called clones with MiXCR. Rows with one shared CDR3 protein collapse into an entry with the most common genes and DNA. For this sample the table gives 490,000 or so distinct CDR3 sequences, of which roughly 10% were detected only once. In total, the top ten clones hold about 9.4% of the sample. Sequencing was performed on PBMCs. The receptors stem from a human donor in good health (CMV status not recorded). Some clones in this sample may be carry-over from other donors' samples.

This clonotype was counted many times. V gene TRBV5-5 combines with J gene TRBJ2-3; TRBD2 agrees at 8 bases. Germline V lookup: CDR1 SGHKS, CDR2 YYEKEE (reference sequence). There are 16 residues in the CDR3. J was trimmed by 4 bases and V by 2 bases; bases with no gene match: 9. The chain's CDR3 is CASSFLVAGGPDTQYF. CDR3 bases: TGTGCCAGCAGCTTCCTAGTTGCGGGAGGTCCAGATACGCAGTATTTT.

This clonotype came up many times. The J gene is TRBJ2-2, the V gene TRBV11-2, with D possibly TRBD1 on 5 matching bases. V was pared by 4 bases and J by 0 bases, with 12 bases between. This CDR3 has 16 amino acids. From germline, CDR1 is SGHAT and CDR2 FQNNGV. CDR3 bases: TGTGCCAGCAGCTGGCCGAAGGGGACGAACACCGGGGAGCTGTTTTTT. Amino acids: CASSWPKGTNTGELFF.

In its sample, this clonotype was seen a few times. V usage is TRBV6-2 or TRBV6-3 and J usage is TRBJ2-2; either TRBD1 or TRBD2 may supply D (5 bases each). Germline V lookup: CDR1 MNHEY, CDR2 SVGEGT. The CDR3 covers 13 residues. Trimming removed 4 bases at V and 4 bases at J, with 7 bases between. In nucleotides, the CDR3 is TGTGCCAGCAGTTGGGGGACCACCGGGGAGCTGTTTTTT. This translates into CASSWGTTGELFF.

There are many counts of this clonotype. The V call is TRBV7-2, the J call TRBJ1-5; no clear D. In germline, CDR1 is SGHTA, CDR2 FQGNSA. V lost 1 base to trimming and J lost 9 bases, with 13 bases between them. This CDR3 is built from 14 residues. The CDR3 nucleotides are TGTGCCAGCAGCTTAGAAGGTGGAGCGGGGCCCCAGCATTTT. Its protein is CASSLEGGAGPQHF.

The rearrangement joins TRBV27 to TRBJ2-1; D gene unclear. The CDR3 covers 16 residues. Trimming shortened V by 3 bases and J by 3 bases, and 15 bases separated the two germline ends. CDR1 and CDR2 (germline): MNHEY, SMNVEV (reference sequence). The CDR3 DNA sequence: TGTGCCAGCAGTTTTCTCCGGACCGCGTTCTACAATGAGCAGTTCTTC. This sequence encodes CASSFLRTAFYNEQFF.

This clonotype was recorded a few times. CDR3 nucleotides: TGCAGTGCTAGAGATCCGCGGGATCCTCTGTGGAATGAGCAGTTCTTC. It encodes CSARDPRDPLWNEQFF. The chain has TRBV20-1 and TRBJ2-1; D might be TRBD2 (6 bases). Germline assignment: CDR1 DFQATT and CDR2 SNEGSKA (reference sequence). The CDR3 runs 16 residues. The V gene lost 0 bases and the J gene lost 7 bases, with 19 bases spanning the gap.

This clonotype has more than one count but fewer than ten. V is TRBV29-1 and J is TRBJ2-1, with a possible D match to TRBD2 (6 bases). There are 16 residues in the CDR3. V shed 3 bases and J shed 4 bases, with 19 bases lying between them. Germline CDR1 reads SQVTM; CDR2 reads ANQGSEA. The CDR3 reads CSVDSFWAGSYNEQFF. DNA for the CDR3: TGCAGCGTTGATTCCTTCTGGGCGGGGAGTTACAATGAGCAGTTCTTC.

This clonotype came up many times. V and J are TRBV18 and TRBJ2-4, with TRBD1 matching over 9 bases. J gave up 5 bases and V 4 bases, and 6 bases lay outside the gene matches. CDR3 length equals 15 residues. Germline V lookup: CDR1 KGHSH, CDR2 LQKENI. The CDR3 spells CASSRTGAHQNIQYF. In DNA form, the CDR3 reads TGTGCCAGCTCACGGACAGGGGCCCACCAAAACATTCAGTACTTC. Filled out from reference TRBV18 and TRBJ2-4, the complete variable domain reads NAGVMQNPRHLVRRRGQEARLRCSPMKGHSHVYWYRQLPEEGLKFMVYLQKENIIDESGMPKERFSAEFPKEGPSILRIQQVVRGDSAAYFCASSRTGAHQNIQYFGAGTRLSVL.

This clonotype was seen ten or more times. This rearrangement joins TRBV12-5 to TRBJ1-1, with TRBD1 matching over 7 bases. CDR3 length: 16 residues. V gave up 0 bases and J gave up 0 bases; unmatched junction bases: 4. Looked up from germline, CDR1 is LGHNT and CDR2 is FRNRAP. The CDR3: CASGLVLGQMNTEAFF. CDR3 DNA: TGTGCTAGTGGTTTGGTACTGGGACAGATGAACACTGAAGCTTTCTTT. Drawing the rest from reference TRBV12-5 and TRBJ1-1, the complete variable domain is DARVTQTPRHKVTEMGQEVTMRCQPILGHNTVFWYRQTMMQGLELLAYFRNRAPLDDSGMPKDRFSAEMPDATLATLKIQPSEPRDSAVYFCASGLVLGQMNTEAFFGQGTRLTVV.

The DNA for the CDR3 is TGTGCCAGCAGCTTCGTCGGGGGCACTGAAGCTTTCTTT. This codes for CASSFVGGTEAFF. The chain recombines TRBV11-1 with TRBJ1-1, with a tentative D call TRBD1 (5 bases). V was pared by 3 bases and J by 4 bases, with 9 bases between. The CDR3 is 13 residues long. Germline assignment: CDR1 SGHAT and CDR2 FQDESV (reference sequence). The variable domain in full, completed from reference TRBV11-1 and TRBJ1-1, reads EAEVAQSPRYKITEKSQAVAFWCDPISGHATLYWYRQILGQGPELLVQFQDESVVDDSQLPKDRFSAERLKGVDSTLKIQPAELGDSAMYLCASSFVGGTEAFFGQGTRLTVV.

This clonotype was seen repeatedly, ten times or more. This rearrangement joins TRBV7-6 to TRBJ2-3, with 7 bases lining up with TRBD1. CDR1 and CDR2 from the germline V gene are SGHVS and FNYEAQ. This CDR3 comprises 12 residues. The junction had 3 bases not matched to a gene; V was cut back by 1 base and J by 11 bases. CDR3 bases: TGTGCCAGCAGCTTAGAGGGACAGAAGCAGTATTTT. Protein sequence: CASSLEGQKQYF.

This clonotype occurred many times. The chain combines TRBV18 with TRBJ2-7; TRBD2 might be the D (6 bases). This CDR3 has 17 residues. CDR1 is KGHSH and CDR2 is LQKENI in the germline V gene. Trimming took off 4 bases at V and 2 bases at J, with 21 bases between the two ends. CDR3 amino acids: CASSLARPGLGAYEQYF. As DNA, the CDR3 is TGTGCCAGCTCACTTGCTCGTCCGGGACTGGGGGCCTACGAGCAGTACTTC.

As to this clonotype: A read error may explain this, as a much larger clone is one base away. V is TRBV6-2 or TRBV6-3 and J is TRBJ2-2; 8 bases are shared with TRBD2. Germline-derived CDR1 and CDR2 are MNHEY and SVGEGT. This CDR3 region has 16 residues. The chain's CDR3 is CASSYSGGGNTGELLF. The CDR3 DNA reads as TGTGCCAGCAGTTACAGCGGCGGGGGGAACACCGGGGAGCTGCTTTTT.

The sample holds many counts of this clonotype. The chain recombines TRBV6-1 with TRBJ2-7; 11 nucleotides match TRBD2. CDR1 MNHNS and CDR2 SASEGT come from the germline V gene. V dropped 4 bases and J dropped 0; count of bases not matched to a gene: 2. The CDR3 covers 15 residues. CDR3 bases: TGTGCCAGCAGTGCGGGACTAGCGGACTCCTACGAGCAGTACTTC. It specifies CASSAGLADSYEQYF.

This clonotype was counted only a few times. This chain's CDR3 is CATSRVDGAQQPQHF. The CDR3 nucleotides are TGTGCCACCAGCAGAGTTGACGGGGCACAGCAGCCCCAGCATTTT. V is TRBV15 and J is TRBJ1-5; D possibly corresponds to TRBD1 (5 bases). Deletions cut 1 base from V and 7 bases from J, with 14 bases between. The CDR3 has 15 residues. CDR1 is LNHNV and CDR2 is YYDKDF in the germline V gene (reference sequence).

The chain recombines TRBV20-1 with TRBJ2-7, with 10 bases lining up with TRBD1. This CDR3 is built from 14 residues. The junction had 8 bases not matched to a gene; V was cut back by 7 bases and J by 2 bases. In germline, CDR1 is DFQATT, CDR2 SNEGSKA (reference sequence). In nucleotides, the CDR3 is TGCAGTGGGGTCTGGACAGGGGGGACCTACGAGCAGTACTTC. Translating it yields CSGVWTGGTYEQYF.

This clonotype was seen repeatedly, ten times or more. The chain has TRBV12-5 and TRBJ1-5; no clear D. Per the germline V gene, CDR1 is LGHNT and CDR2 is FRNRAP. The length of the CDR3 is 14 residues. V was pared by 8 bases and J by 2 bases, with 13 bases between. CDR3 bases: TGTGCTAGTTTCGCGGGGTCGGGCAATCAGCCCCAGCATTTT. Its protein product is CASFAGSGNQPQHF.

The table lists this clonotype with a few counts. The rearrangement links TRBV5-1 to TRBJ1-1; D remains ambiguous. Trimming left V 4 bases short and J 1 base short, with 11 bases between. Germline CDR1 is SGHRS and CDR2 is YFSETQ. This CDR3 spans 14 amino acids. The CDR3 region has the DNA TGCGCCAGCAGCCCCAACCCGACGAACACTGAAGCTTTCTTT. This codes for CASSPNPTNTEAFF. Looking up the rest from reference TRBV5-1 and TRBJ1-1 gives the full variable domain: KAGVTQTPRYLIKTRGQQVTLSCSPISGHRSVSWYQQTPGQGLQFLFEYFSETQRNKGNFPGRFSGRQFSNSRSEMNVSTLELGDSALYLCASSPNPTNTEAFFGQGTRLTVV.